Following are 24 T cell receptor beta chains from one sample sequenced in a study of cytomegalovirus exposure and HLA in healthy donors. PCR amplification relied on 60 Vbeta primers (plus 13 Jbeta primers). Clones were sequenced by immunoSEQ multiplex PCR, and TCRdb holds only the in-frame ones, with some missing. The table has 150,000 to 200,000 clones, around 82% seen once. What was sequenced was PBMCs. Receptors were obtained from a man in his forties or fifties in good health and CMV-seropositive.

The V call is TRBV5-1, the J call TRBJ2-7; the D is unclear. The CDR3 contains 13 residues. Trimming left V 0 bases short and J 5 bases short, with 9 bases between. Germline V gene sequence: CDR1 SGHRS, CDR2 YFSETQ. DNA of the CDR3: TGCGCCAGCAGCTTGGCCTGGAGCCACGAGCAGTACTTC. Its protein product is CASSLAWSHEQYF.

This sequence joins TRBV5-1 and TRBJ1-2, with D maybe TRBD1 (6 bases). The germline V gene encodes CDR1 SGHRS and CDR2 YFSETQ. V lost 4 bases, J lost 1 base, and 11 bases lay in between. The CDR3 contains 14 residues. This CDR3 reads CASSPRTDNYGYTF. The DNA of the CDR3 is TGCGCCAGCAGCCCCCGGACAGATAACTATGGCTACACCTTC.

The chain has TRBV27 and TRBJ2-1; possibly TRBD2 for D (5 bases). Per germline, CDR1 MNHEY and CDR2 SMNVEV (reference sequence). The CDR3 is made up of 18 amino acids. Trimming took off 8 bases at V and 9 bases at J, with 32 bases between the two ends. CDR3 residues: CASCPLRRIASSEGEQFF. CDR3 in DNA: TGTGCCAGCTGTCCCCTTAGGAGGATAGCGAGCTCAGAGGGTGAGCAGTTCTTC.

This rearrangement joins TRBV28 to TRBJ2-7, with 7 bases lining up with TRBD1. CDR1 is MDHEN, CDR2 SYDVKM, per germline. V lost 3 bases to trimming and J lost 7 bases; unmatched junction nucleotides: 12. This CDR3 has 15 residues. The CDR3 region has the DNA TGTGCCAGCAGTTTCGCCGGGACAGACACTGTAGAGCAGTACTTC. Its protein is CASSFAGTDTVEQYF. Based on the CDR3 plus reference TRBV28 and TRBJ2-7, the full variable domain is DVKVTQSSRYLVKRTGEKVFLECVQDMDHENMFWYRQDPGLGLRLIYFSYDVKMKEKGDIPEGYSVSREKKERFSLILESASTNQTSMYLCASSFAGTDTVEQYFGPGTRLTVT.

The rearrangement joins TRBV5-4 to TRBJ2-5; 8 bases match TRBD1. There are 14 residues in the CDR3. V shed 5 bases and J 5 bases; nucleotides not matched to a gene: 8. CDR1 is SGHNT, CDR2 YYREEE, per germline (reference sequence). CDR3 region: CASRKKDRAETQYF. As DNA, the CDR3 is TGTGCCAGCAGGAAGAAGGACAGGGCGGAGACCCAGTACTTC.

This clone was seen just once. This chain connects TRBV6-5 to TRBJ2-1; 11 positions agree with TRBD1. This CDR3 spans 15 amino acids. Germline V gene data show CDR1 as MNHEY and CDR2 as SVGAGI. V trimming: 6 bases; J trimming: 6 bases; junction bases outside the gene matches: 7. The CDR3 sequence is CASRYTGTGGNEQFF. The CDR3, as DNA: TGTGCCAGCAGGTATACCGGGACAGGGGGCAATGAGCAGTTCTTC.

The V call is TRBV5-1, the J call TRBJ2-2; the match to TRBD1 covers 8 bases. V gave up 5 bases and J gave up 3 bases; unmatched junction bases: 0. Germline loops: CDR1 SGHRS, CDR2 YFSETQ. This CDR3 region has 13 residues. This chain's CDR3 is CASRTGDTGELFF. The CDR3 DNA follows: TGCGCCAGCAGGACAGGGGACACCGGGGAGCTGTTTTTT.

The chain recombines TRBV7-3 with TRBJ2-5; the match to TRBD2 covers 12 bases. The CDR3 has 17 amino acids. Germline trimming cut 2 bases from V and 5 bases from J; bases unmatched to any gene: 9. Germline lookup yields CDR1 SGHTA and CDR2 FQGTGA. CDR3 sequence reads: CASSLGLAGGTWETQYF. CDR3 bases: TGTGCCAGCAGCTTAGGGCTAGCGGGAGGGACTTGGGAGACCCAGTACTTC. The variable domain in full, with the rest retrieved from reference TRBV7-3 and TRBJ2-5, is GAGVSQTPSNKVTEKGKYVELRCDPISGHTALYWYRQSLGQGPEFLIYFQGTGAADDSGLPNDRFFAVRPEGSVSTLKIQRTERGDSAVYLCASSLGLAGGTWETQYFGPGTRLLVL.

This clone was recorded only once. The genes are TRBV9 and TRBJ2-1; TRBD2 matches 10 bases. J gave up 8 bases and V 4 bases, and 12 bases lay outside the gene matches. The CDR3 sequence is 16 residues long. Germline V lookup: CDR1 SGDLS, CDR2 YYNGEE. In DNA form, the CDR3 reads TGTGCCAGCAGCTCTCGGACTAGCGGAGGGGCTCATGAGCAGTTCTTC. Translating gives CASSSRTSGGAHEQFF.

The CDR3, as DNA: TGTGCCAGCAGCTTAAGAGGCGATTATAATTCACCCCTCCACTTT. Residues: CASSLRGDYNSPLHF. V usage is TRBV7-3 and J usage is TRBJ1-6; D gene unclear. In germline, CDR1 is SGHTA, CDR2 FQGTGA. The germline V and J ends were trimmed by 1 base and 4 bases, with 8 bases remaining between them. CDR3 length: 15 residues.

This chain joins TRBV7-8 and TRBJ2-1; D may be TRBD1 (5 bases). The CDR3 totals 15 residues. Germline values: CDR1 SGHVS, CDR2 FQNEAQ. The V end lost 3 bases, the J end lost 9 bases, and 18 bases lay between the germline ends. The CDR3 spells CASSLGRAVSAEQFF. DNA of the CDR3: TGTGCCAGCAGCTTGGGCAGGGCTGTGTCCGCTGAGCAGTTCTTC.

V gene TRBV5-5 combines with J gene TRBJ1-4; D ambiguous. The V gene's germline CDR1 is SGHKS and CDR2 YYEKEE (reference sequence). The CDR3 runs to 13 residues. V lost 4 bases and J lost 4, with 8 bases in between. The CDR3 DNA sequence: TGTGCCAGCAGCCCGGGAGTTAATGAAAAACTGTTTTTT. Protein sequence: CASSPGVNEKLFF.

The chain carries TRBV2 and TRBJ2-5; TRBD2 aligns across 7 bases. Germline CDR1 and CDR2: SNHLY and FYNNEI. Trimming took 4 bases from V and 11 from J; bases not matched to a gene: 4. This CDR3 comprises 11 residues. The CDR3 nucleotides read TGTGCCAGCAGTGCCCGGACTAGTCAGTACTTC. Amino acid sequence: CASSARTSQYF.

The chain carries TRBV25-1 and TRBJ1-3; no clear D gene. Germline V CDR1 and CDR2: MGHDK, SYGVNS. The V end lost 6 bases, the J end lost 0 bases, and 12 bases lay between the germline ends. CDR3 size: 15 residues. The CDR3 DNA is TGTGCCAGCAGACCTCCATCCAGCTCTGGAAACACCATATATTTT. Protein sequence: CASRPPSSSGNTIYF.

The chain couples TRBV5-4 to TRBJ2-5; D uncertain. This CDR3 comprises 14 residues. V lost 0 bases to trimming and J lost 0 bases, with 6 bases between them. The germline V gene encodes CDR1 SGHNT and CDR2 YYREEE (reference sequence). The CDR3 protein is CASSLGRDQETQYF. CDR3 sequence (DNA): TGTGCCAGCAGCTTGGGACGGGACCAAGAGACCCAGTACTTC. Supplemented by reference TRBV5-4 and TRBJ2-5, the full variable domain reads ETGVTQSPTHLIKTRGQQVTLRCSSQSGHNTVSWYQQALGQGPQFIFQYYREEENGRGNFPPRFSGLQFPNYSSELNVNALELDDSALYLCASSLGRDQETQYFGPGTRLLVL.

Comment on this clone: The junction does not match germline at one end; this may be a read error. This sequence joins TRBV7-9 and TRBJ1-5; 7 nucleotides align to TRBD1. Germline CDR1 SEHNR, CDR2 FQNEAQ (reference sequence). This CDR3 is built from 14 residues. This chain's CDR3 is CSSSTTGAAGPQHF. Written as DNA, the CDR3 is TGTTCCAGCAGCACCACAGGGGCCGCGGGGCCCCAGCATTTT. Together with reference TRBV7-9 and TRBJ1-5, the CDR3 gives the full variable domain: DTGVSQNPRHKITKRGQNVTFRCDPISEHNRLYWYRQTLGQGPEFLTYFQNEAQLEKSRLLSDRFSAERPKGSFSTLEIQRTEQGDSAMYLCSSSTTGAAGPQHFGDGTRLSIL.

The chain couples TRBV10-2 to TRBJ1-4, with TRBD1 matching over 9 bases. The germline V gene has CDR1 WSHSY and CDR2 SAAADI. The ends lost 0 bases at V and 6 bases at J; junction bases unmatched: 2. This CDR3 spans 15 amino acids. In nucleotides, the CDR3 is TGCGCCAGCAGTGAGTCGACAGGGGGATATGAAAAACTGTTTTTT. Translation gives CASSESTGGYEKLFF.

The genes are TRBV6-6 and TRBJ2-7, with 7 bases matching TRBD1. The CDR3 runs 12 residues. V lost 7 bases, J lost 6 bases, and 6 bases stayed unmatched. The V gene's germline CDR1 is MNHNY and CDR2 SVGAGI (reference sequence). This CDR3 is CASTADRTEQYF. In DNA, the CDR3 is TGTGCCAGCACTGCGGACAGGACCGAGCAGTACTTC.

About this clone itself: The same CDR3 arises from other DNA sequences in this sample as well. The chain links TRBV13 to TRBJ2-3; D is unresolved. V was shortened by 0 bases and J by 5 bases, with 6 bases between the two germline ends. The CDR3 is 13 amino acids. Per the germline V gene, CDR1 is PRHDT and CDR2 is FYEKMQ (reference sequence). CDR3 amino acids: CASSLGRGDTQYF. The DNA of the CDR3 is TGTGCCAGCAGCTTAGGCCGAGGAGATACGCAGTATTTT.

The CDR3 DNA reads TGTGCCAGCAGCTTGATAGGTATACAGAACCAAGAGACCCAGTACTTC. Translated, it gives CASSLIGIQNQETQYF. The rearrangement joins TRBV5-4 to TRBJ2-5; D unresolved. The CDR3 is 16 amino acids. The germline V gene has CDR1 SGHNT and CDR2 YYREEE (reference sequence). Trimming removed 1 base from V and 0 bases from J, with 13 bases in between.

This chain joins TRBV7-9 and TRBJ1-1; a weak D match, TRBD1 (5 bases). The CDR3 runs 13 residues. Trimming stripped 0 bases from V and 7 bases from J, with 9 bases between. CDR1 and CDR2 (germline): SEHNR, FQNEAQ (reference sequence). CDR3 region: CASSLARGFEAFF. The CDR3 coding sequence is TGTGCCAGCAGCTTAGCTCGGGGGTTTGAAGCTTTCTTT.

This chain joins TRBV19 and TRBJ1-1; tentatively, D is TRBD1 (6 bases). The CDR3 length is 14 residues. CDR1 and CDR2 from the germline V gene are LNHDA and SQIVND (reference sequence). Trimming shortened V by 10 bases and J by 4 bases, and 19 bases separated the two germline ends. Here the CDR3 DNA reads TGTGCCACGGAGGGGGGGCATCGACCCACTGAAGCTTTCTTT. Its translation: CATEGGHRPTEAFF.

The chain links TRBV27 to TRBJ2-3, with D possibly TRBD1 on 6 matching bases. The CDR3 runs 15 residues. V lost 6 bases, J lost 8 bases, and 21 bases lay in between. Germline CDR1 and CDR2: MNHEY and SMNVEV (reference sequence). CDR3 nucleotides: TGTGCCAGCAGGGGGACATCGGGATCGGTTAGTACGCAGTATTTT. Amino acid sequence: CASRGTSGSVSTQYF.

For the CDR3, the DNA is TGTGCCAGCAGTTATCTGGGAAGGGGTGAAAAACTGTTTTTT. It codes for CASSYLGRGEKLFF. This chain connects TRBV6-5 to TRBJ1-4; D might be TRBD1 (5 bases). V lost 3 bases and J lost 7, with 12 bases in between. The length of the CDR3 is 14 residues. CDR1 is MNHEY, CDR2 SVGAGI, per germline.